In this sample, the clone carrying this TCR beta chain turned up a few times. Its specificity is not known. TCRdb independently ran MiXCR on the reads; one entry per CDR3 protein. The repertoire holds roughly 280,000 distinct CDR3 sequences, with roughly a fifth as singletons. The data are from a study of T cell repertoires in cytomegalovirus infection. Study background: Based on public TCR beta signatures, there were indications of CMV infection and of a matching HLA type.

V lost 5 bases, J lost 4 bases, and 4 bases stayed unmatched. CDR3 length: 13 residues. Findings and limits, study-wide: Clonotype analysis showed dominance of the ex vivo response by HLA-C-restricted CMV-specific TCR beta clonotypes.

The V call is TRBV12-3 or TRBV12-4, the J call TRBJ1-2; 7 nucleotides match TRBD1. The clonotype was recovered from a human donor in good health (CMV status not recorded). Some clones in this sample may be carry-over from other donors' samples. The material was cultured PBMCs, obtained from culture after CMV antigen stimulation. CDR3 sequence (DNA): TGTGCCAGCAGTCCGACAGGGACCTATGGCTACACCTTC. Its translation is CASSPTGTYGYTF.